The next 10 T cell receptor beta chains were all read from a single sample in a study of blood T cell repertoires in COVID-19. Assay used: immunoSEQ multiplex PCR; TCRdb lists only in-frame clones, some missing. The top ten hold 3.6% of the sample, which has about 170,000 clones, 65% to 85% seen once. Sequencing used PBMCs or T cells enriched from blood (not recorded which). Receptors originate from a woman aged 45-65 years in a cohort exposed to, infected with or recovered from COVID-19 (not recorded which).

The J gene is TRBJ2-7, the V gene TRBV28; 9 bases agree with TRBD1. Germline assignment: CDR1 MDHEN and CDR2 SYDVKM. Trimming cost V 3 bases and J 1 base; bases outside gene matches: 4. The CDR3 sequence is 15 residues long. In nucleotides, the CDR3 is TGTGCCAGCAGTTTTCCGGGACAGGGATCCTACGAGCAGTACTTC. It codes for CASSFPGQGSYEQYF.

The CDR3 sequence is CASSEPGLAGAGANVLTF. Here the CDR3 DNA reads TGTGCCAGCAGTGAACCGGGACTAGCGGGAGCTGGGGCCAACGTCCTGACTTTC. The V call is TRBV6-1, the J call TRBJ2-6; 14 nucleotides match TRBD2. The CDR3 contains 18 residues. V lost 2 bases and J lost 2; bases outside the gene matches: 2. Germline loops: CDR1 MNHNS, CDR2 SASEGT.

Turning to this clone: Germline and junction disagree at one end, which may indicate a read error. The chain recombines TRBV7-7 with TRBJ2-5, with 11 nucleotides matching TRBD1. This CDR3 region has 15 residues. CDR1 is SSHAT, CDR2 FNYEAQ, per germline (reference sequence). The CDR3 loop reads CASRQGTGGTETQYF. The CDR3, as DNA: TGTGCTAGCAGACAGGGGACAGGGGGGACAGAGACCCAGTACTTC.

The chain carries TRBV7-2 and TRBJ1-5, with D maybe TRBD1 (6 bases). V lost 2 bases and J 8 bases, leaving 10 bases between the germline ends. In germline, CDR1 is SGHTA, CDR2 FQGNSA. CDR3 length: 13 amino acids. CDR3 in DNA: TGTGCCAGCAGCTTATCAGGGGATAAGCCCCAGCATTTT. Encoded protein: CASSLSGDKPQHF.

The sample holds one count of this clone. The chain employs TRBV7-9 and TRBJ2-2; a weak D match, TRBD1 (5 bases). This CDR3 is built from 15 residues. Germline V gene sequence: CDR1 SEHNR, CDR2 FQNEAQ (reference sequence). Trimming took off 10 bases at V and 2 bases at J, with 17 bases between the two ends. The CDR3 sequence is CATKYRTFNTGELFF. The CDR3 DNA follows: TGTGCCACCAAGTACAGGACGTTTAACACCGGGGAGCTGTTTTTT.

V usage is TRBV28 and J usage is TRBJ2-2; D is unresolved. The CDR3 loop spans 14 amino acids. Trimming removed 7 bases from V and 4 bases from J, with 13 bases in between. Per germline, CDR1 MDHEN and CDR2 SYDVKM. The CDR3 region has the DNA TGTGCCAGCATTACGCTACGAGGCACCGGGGAGCTGTTTTTT. Translation gives CASITLRGTGELFF.

This rearrangement joins TRBV3-1 (or the pseudogene TRBV3-2) to TRBJ2-4; weak D call: TRBD2 (5 bases). The CDR3 totals 14 residues. V lost 3 bases and J 3 bases, leaving 9 bases between the germline ends. Germline V gene lookup returns CDR1 LGHDT and CDR2 YNNKEL (reference sequence). CDR3 amino acids: CASSQRAGKNIQYF. The CDR3 DNA is TGTGCCAGCAGCCAGAGGGCAGGCAAAAACATTCAGTACTTC.

The CDR3 DNA follows: TGCAGTGCTAGTCCCGGAACGGGGGGGGCTACAGATACGCAGTATTTT. Translating gives CSASPGTGGATDTQYF. The chain links TRBV20-1 to TRBJ2-3; 8 positions match TRBD2. Germline loops: CDR1 DFQATT, CDR2 SNEGSKA (reference sequence). V lost 3 bases and J lost 3; bases outside the gene matches: 11. The length of the CDR3 is 16 residues.

The DNA of the CDR3 is TGTGCCAGTAGTAGCAGGGGAACTGAAGCTTTCTTT. Translating gives CASSSRGTEAFF. V usage is TRBV19 and J usage is TRBJ1-1, with a weak D call TRBD1 (6 bases). The germline V gene encodes CDR1 LNHDA and CDR2 SQIVND (reference sequence). Trimming took off 4 bases at V and 5 bases at J, with 8 bases between the two ends. The length of the CDR3 is 12 residues.

The chain recombines TRBV3-1 (or the pseudogene TRBV3-2) with TRBJ1-2, with a possible D match to TRBD1 (6 bases). The germline V and J ends were trimmed by 0 bases and 5 bases, with 13 bases remaining between them. Germline V CDR1 and CDR2: LGHDT, YNNKEL (reference sequence). This CDR3 has 15 amino acids. The DNA for the CDR3 is TGTGCCAGCAGCCAAGAGATGACAGGAAGATATGGCTACACCTTC. Its protein is CASSQEMTGRYGYTF.